The present entry profiles one TCR beta chain with its context. It lacks a known antigen. Qualities for individual bases were not recorded, and no much larger clone is one base off. Libraries were made using PCR. The sequencer was an Illumina HiSeq 2500. Unique molecular identifiers were incorporated into TCR beta cDNA libraries to reduce PCR and sequencing biases. Per 1 to 10 million input T cells, approximately 500,000 cDNA molecules were obtained, such that each molecule approximated one T cell. The patient libraries were prepared and sequenced using the same protocol as the earlier healthy control dataset. Within a given batch, samples were prepared together, multiplexed and sequenced on the same HiSeq lane. The published analysis was carried out like this. MIGEC was used to process the raw barcoded reads, and molecular identifier groups with only a single read were discarded before consensus assembly and CDR3 extraction. VDJtools was used for post-analysis of the clonotype tables, and diversity was normalized by down-sampling every dataset to the size of the smallest sample. In repertoire overlap clustering, CDR3 amino acid sequences, but not nucleotide sequences, were matched to correct batch-related cross-sample contamination. TCRdb reprocessing: public reads trimmed at Q25 with fastp, clones called with MiXCR, in-frame beta chains kept. Records with the same CDR3 protein are collapsed into one entry carrying the most frequent genes and DNA. The V and J calls and clone size come from TCRdb's table, not from the authors' own analysis. The sample contains 750,000 to 950,000 distinct CDR3 sequences, 46% of them found a single time. In total, the top ten clones hold 4% to 5% of the sample.

This entry comes from a study of post-analysis software for immune sequencing data (dated by TCRdb to the mid-2010s). Regarding the research as a whole: Recorded disease courses included relapsing-remitting, secondary progressive and progressive-relapsing multiple sclerosis, with some patients lacking subtype annotation. The multiple sclerosis patient repertoires were compared with about a dozen previously published healthy control repertoires from donors aged about 6 to 26 years. A subset of samples was prepared in parallel using single-end sample barcoding, then pooled and co-amplified after Illumina adapter ligation.

TCR beta repertoires were profiled from peripheral blood of 10 to 15 young patients with multiple sclerosis to demonstrate the VDJtools post-analysis software. The multiple sclerosis patients were children and adolescents ranging in age from roughly 6 to 16 years. Here is what the overall study found, with its caveats: When samples were clustered directly using the F measure, samples prepared in the same batch co-clustered strongly, which prompted a batch-effect correction. Patients showed significantly higher frequencies than controls for a handful of TRBV segments, among them TRBV5-6, TRBV5-1 and TRBV20-1. The control group was slightly older than the multiple sclerosis patient group. Compared with controls, multiple sclerosis patients had significantly lower normalized Chao1 diversity, a finding suggesting substantial peripheral T-cell clonal expansion.

There are 15 amino acids in the CDR3, from cysteine to phenylalanine inclusive. Only CDR3 DNA remains: 45 bases, in frame from the first base. From the germline V gene (reference sequence), CDR1 is DFQATT and CDR2 is SNEGSKA. V was cut back by 0 bases and J by 7 bases, leaving a gap of 18 bases between them. The sequence derives from a girl between 10 and 17 years old with multiple sclerosis. Sequenced material: blood. Here the chain combines TRBV20-1 and TRBJ2-5, and possibly TRBD1, on 6 matching bases. The nucleotides read TGCAGTGCTAGAGAACGGGACAACTCCAGGGGGACCCAGTACTTC. It specifies CSARERDNSRGTQYF.